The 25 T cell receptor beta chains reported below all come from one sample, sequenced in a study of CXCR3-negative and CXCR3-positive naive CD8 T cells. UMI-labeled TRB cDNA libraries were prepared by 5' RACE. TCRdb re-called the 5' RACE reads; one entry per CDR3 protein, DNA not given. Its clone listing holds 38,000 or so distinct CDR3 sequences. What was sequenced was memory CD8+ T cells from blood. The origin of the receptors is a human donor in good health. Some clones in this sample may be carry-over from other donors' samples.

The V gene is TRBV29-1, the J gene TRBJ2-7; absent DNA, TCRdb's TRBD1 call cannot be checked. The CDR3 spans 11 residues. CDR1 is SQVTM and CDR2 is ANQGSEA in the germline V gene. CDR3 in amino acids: CSAQQGYEQYF.

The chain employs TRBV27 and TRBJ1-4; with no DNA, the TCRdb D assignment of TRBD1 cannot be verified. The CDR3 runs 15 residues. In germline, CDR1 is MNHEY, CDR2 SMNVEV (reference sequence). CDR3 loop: CASSPLRGRYEKLFF.

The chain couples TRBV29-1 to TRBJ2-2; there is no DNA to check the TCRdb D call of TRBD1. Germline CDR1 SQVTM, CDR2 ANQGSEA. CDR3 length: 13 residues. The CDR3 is CNGYRANTGELFF.

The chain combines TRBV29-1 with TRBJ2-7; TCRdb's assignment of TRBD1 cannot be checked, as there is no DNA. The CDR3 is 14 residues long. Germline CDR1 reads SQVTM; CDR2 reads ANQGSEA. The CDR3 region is CSVDGGTESYEQYF.

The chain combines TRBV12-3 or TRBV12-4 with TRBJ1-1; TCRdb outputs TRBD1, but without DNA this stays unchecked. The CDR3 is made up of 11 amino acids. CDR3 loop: CASRGQSEAFF.

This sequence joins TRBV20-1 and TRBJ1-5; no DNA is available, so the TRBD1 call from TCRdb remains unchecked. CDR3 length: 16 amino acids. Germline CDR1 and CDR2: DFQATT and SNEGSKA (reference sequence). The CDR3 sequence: CSAGQGGSYSNQPQHF.

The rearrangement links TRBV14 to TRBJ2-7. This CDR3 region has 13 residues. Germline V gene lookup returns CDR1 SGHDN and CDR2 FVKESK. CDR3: CASSPRLGYEQYF.

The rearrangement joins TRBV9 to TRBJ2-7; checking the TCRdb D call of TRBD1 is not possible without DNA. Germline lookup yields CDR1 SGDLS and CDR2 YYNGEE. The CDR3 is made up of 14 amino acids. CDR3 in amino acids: CASSPADRGHEQYF.

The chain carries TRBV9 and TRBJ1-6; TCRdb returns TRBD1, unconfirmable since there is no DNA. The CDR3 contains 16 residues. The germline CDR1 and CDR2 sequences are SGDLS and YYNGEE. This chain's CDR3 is CASSVGTGGTNSPLHF.

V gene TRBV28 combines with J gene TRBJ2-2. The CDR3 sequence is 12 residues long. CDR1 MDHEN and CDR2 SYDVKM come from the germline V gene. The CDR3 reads CASSYWTGELFF. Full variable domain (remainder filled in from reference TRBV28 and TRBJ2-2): DVKVTQSSRYLVKRTGEKVFLECVQDMDHENMFWYRQDPGLGLRLIYFSYDVKMKEKGDIPEGYSVSREKKERFSLILESASTNQTSMYLCASSYWTGELFFGEGSRLTVL.

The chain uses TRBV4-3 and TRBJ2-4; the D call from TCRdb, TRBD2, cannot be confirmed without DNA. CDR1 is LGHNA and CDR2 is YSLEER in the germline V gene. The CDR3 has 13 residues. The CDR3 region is CASSQDYSQIQYF.

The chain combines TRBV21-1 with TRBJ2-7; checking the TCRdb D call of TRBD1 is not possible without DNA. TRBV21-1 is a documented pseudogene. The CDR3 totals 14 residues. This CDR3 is CASSKGTGAYEQYF.

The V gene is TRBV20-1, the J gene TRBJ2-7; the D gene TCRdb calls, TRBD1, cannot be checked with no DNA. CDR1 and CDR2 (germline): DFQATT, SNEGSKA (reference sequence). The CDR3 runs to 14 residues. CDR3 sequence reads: CSARDGDRDYEQYF.

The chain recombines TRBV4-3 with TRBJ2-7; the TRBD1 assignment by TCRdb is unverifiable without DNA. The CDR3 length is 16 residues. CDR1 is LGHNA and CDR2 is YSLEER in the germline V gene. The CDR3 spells CASSQDEGDNSYEQYF.

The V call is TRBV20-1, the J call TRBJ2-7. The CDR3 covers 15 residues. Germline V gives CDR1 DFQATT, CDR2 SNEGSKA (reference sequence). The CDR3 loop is CSARDPTGRFYEQYF.

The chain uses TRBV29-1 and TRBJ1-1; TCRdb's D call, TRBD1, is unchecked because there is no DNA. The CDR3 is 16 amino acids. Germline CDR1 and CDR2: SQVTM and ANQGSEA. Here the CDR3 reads CSVEGLTGHTNTEAFF.

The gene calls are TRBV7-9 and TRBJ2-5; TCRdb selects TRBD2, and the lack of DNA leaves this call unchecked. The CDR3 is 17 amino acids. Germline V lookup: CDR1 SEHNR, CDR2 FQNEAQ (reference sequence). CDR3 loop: CASSYGTSGREQETQYF.

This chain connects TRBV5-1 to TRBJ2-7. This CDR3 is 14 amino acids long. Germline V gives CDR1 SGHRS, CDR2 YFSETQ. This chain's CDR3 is CASSLEAGSYEQYF.

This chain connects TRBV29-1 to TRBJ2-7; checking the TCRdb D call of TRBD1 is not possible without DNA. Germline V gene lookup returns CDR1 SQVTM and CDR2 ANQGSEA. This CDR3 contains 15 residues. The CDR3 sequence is CSVEEAGEESREQYF.

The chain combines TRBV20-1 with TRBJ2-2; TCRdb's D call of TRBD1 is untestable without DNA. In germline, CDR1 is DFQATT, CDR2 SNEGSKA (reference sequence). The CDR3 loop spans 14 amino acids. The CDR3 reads CSARVTVNTGELFF.

CDR3 in amino acids: CSVEPTDRGGRDQYF. V gene TRBV29-1 combines with J gene TRBJ2-5; with no DNA, the TCRdb D assignment of TRBD1 cannot be verified. The CDR3 extends over 15 amino acids. Per the germline V gene, CDR1 is SQVTM and CDR2 is ANQGSEA.

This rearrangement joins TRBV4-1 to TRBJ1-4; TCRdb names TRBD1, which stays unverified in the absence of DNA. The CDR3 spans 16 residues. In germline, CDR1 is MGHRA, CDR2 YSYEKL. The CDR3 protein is CASSQDPGVTNEKLFF.

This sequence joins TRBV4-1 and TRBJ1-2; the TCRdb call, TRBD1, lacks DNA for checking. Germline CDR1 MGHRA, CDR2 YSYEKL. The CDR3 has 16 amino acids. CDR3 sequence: CASSQVATAPIYGYTF.

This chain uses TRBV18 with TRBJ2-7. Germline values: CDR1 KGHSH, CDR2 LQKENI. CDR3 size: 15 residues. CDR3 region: CASSPPQRSSYEQYF. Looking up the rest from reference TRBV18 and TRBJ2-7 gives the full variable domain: NAGVMQNPRHLVRRRGQEARLRCSPMKGHSHVYWYRQLPEEGLKFMVYLQKENIIDESGMPKERFSAEFPKEGPSILRIQQVVRGDSAAYFCASSPPQRSSYEQYFGPGTRLTVT.

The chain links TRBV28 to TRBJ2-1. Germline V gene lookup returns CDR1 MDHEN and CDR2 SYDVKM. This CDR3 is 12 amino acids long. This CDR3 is CASSLWGNEQFF.